These T cell receptor beta chains were read from a single sample in a study of blood T cells in healthy people across ages. TCRdb re-analysed the 5' RACE reads in MiXCR, keeping a single row per CDR3 protein. This table has approximately 1.5 million distinct CDR3 sequences, about 31% appearing once. The specimen sequenced was blood. These receptors were taken from a woman aged 25 to 39 in good health. Both conserved end residues are part of each CDR3. A D gene is named only where the DNA matches it firmly. Size is omitted from some rows. Given values are once, few, many or a class for expanded clones.

D | length | J | V | size | DNA | CDR3
TRBD1 | 15 | TRBJ1-1 | TRBV7-9 | . | TGTGCCAGCAGCTGGTTAGGGGGCGCGGGTACTGAAGCTTTCTTT | CASSWLGGAGTEAFF
. | 13 | TRBJ2-3 | TRBV7-2 | many | TGTGCCAGCAGATTAGCGGCCACAGATACGCAGTATTTT | CASRLAATDTQYF
TRBD1 | 16 | TRBJ1-2 | TRBV7-9 | many | TGTGCCAGCAGCTCACCCGGGACAGGGATAAACTATGGCTACACCTTC | CASSSPGTGINYGYTF
TRBD2 | 15 | TRBJ2-3 | TRBV7-9 | . | TGTGCCAGCAGACGACTAGCGGGAGGGAAGGATACGCAGTATTTT | CASRRLAGGKDTQYF
TRBD1 | 16 | TRBJ1-2 | TRBV9 | . | TGTGCCAGCAGCCGAAAAGAGACAGGGATACCCTATGGCTACACCTTC | CASSRKETGIPYGYTF
. | 16 | TRBJ2-3 | TRBV3-1 | . | TGTGCCAGCAGCCCGCGAAGCAGAAAAGGCACAGATACGCAGTATTTT | CASSPRSRKGTDTQYF
. | 15 | TRBJ2-2 | TRBV20-1 | . | TGCAGTGCTAGGAGCCACCATTCAGCCACCGGGGAGCTGTTTTTT | CSARSHHSATGELFF
. | 15 | TRBJ1-1 | TRBV27 | . | TGTGCCAGCAGTTCAATTAGCCTGGGGAACACTGAAGCTTTCTTT | CASSSISLGNTEAFF
TRBD2 | 15 | TRBJ2-5 | TRBV7-9 | . | TGTGCCAGCAGCCTAGCGGGAGCGAGTCAAGAGACCCAGTACTTC | CASSLAGASQETQYF
. | 15 | TRBJ2-1 | TRBV7-9 | few | TGTGCCAGCAGCTTGCCAACCGGGCGTCCCAATGAGCAGTTCTTC | CASSLPTGRPNEQFF
TRBD2 | 14 | TRBJ2-1 | TRBV10-3 | . | TGTGCCACCGTAGGGCGGGAGGCCTACAATGAGCAGTTCTTC | CATVGREAYNEQFF
TRBD2 | 14 | TRBJ2-7 | TRBV2 | . | TGTGCCAGCAACAAGGGACTAGCGTATAACGAGCAGTACTTC | CASNKGLAYNEQYF
. | 14 | TRBJ2-3 | TRBV3-1 | few | TGTGCCAGCAGCCAGGACTACAGGACAGATACGCAGTATTTT | CASSQDYRTDTQYF
. | 12 | TRBJ1-5 | TRBV7-9 | many | TGTGCCAGCAGCTTAAGGGGTCAGCCCCAGCATTTT | CASSLRGQPQHF
TRBD2 | 15 | TRBJ2-2 | TRBV3-1 | few | TGTGCCAGCAGCGAGCGCGGGAGGAGTGACGGGGAGCTGTTTTTT | CASSERGRSDGELFF
. | 14 | TRBJ2-1 | TRBV20-1 | many | TGCAGTGCTAGAGATGGGGCCGGTTACAATGAGCAGTTCTTC | CSARDGAGYNEQFF
. | 15 | TRBJ1-1 | TRBV7-2 | few | TGTGCCAGCAGCCTTCTGGGACTTGCCAACACTGAAGCTTTCTTT | CASSLLGLANTEAFF
. | 15 | TRBJ2-1 | TRBV5-1 | . | TGCGCCAGCGGTGACCAGGGGGGGCGAATCGGTGAGCAGTTCTTC | CASGDQGGRIGEQFF
TRBD2 | 14 | TRBJ2-1 | TRBV29-1 | . | TGCAGCACCCCTAGCGGGAGCTCCTACAATGAGCAGTTCTTC | CSTPSGSSYNEQFF
TRBD2 | 14 | TRBJ2-1 | TRBV6-6 | . | TGTGCCAGCACACTCGGACTAGCGGAGTTCGAGCAGTTCTTC | CASTLGLAEFEQFF
. | 16 | TRBJ2-2 | TRBV5-1 | once | TGCGCCAGCAGCTTGGTGCGGACAACGAACACCGGGGAGCTGTTTTTT | CASSLVRTTNTGELFF
. | 13 | TRBJ2-1 | TRBV6-5 | few | TGTGCCAGCAGCCCCAAAGGACGAAGTGAGCAGTTCTTC | CASSPKGRSEQFF
TRBD2 | 16 | TRBJ2-2 | TRBV11-2 | . | TGTGCCAGCAGCTTACCGGCGGGGGGCCCCACCGGGGAGCTGTTTTTT | CASSLPAGGPTGELFF
TRBD2 | 17 | TRBJ2-1 | TRBV6-6 | . | TGTGCCAGCAGTTACTCGGGAGCGAGCGGGGGGGCCAATGAGCAGTTCTTC | CASSYSGASGGANEQFF
TRBD1 | 14 | TRBJ2-7 | TRBV12-3/TRBV12-4 | many | TGTGCCAGCAGGACGGGACAGGGGGCGCGAGAGCAGTACTTC | CASRTGQGAREQYF
. | 17 | TRBJ2-7 | TRBV13 | few | TGTGCCAGCAGCTTAGGTCCCGGGTTAGGGGCGACGTACGAGCAGTACTTC | CASSLGPGLGATYEQYF
TRBD1 | 14 | TRBJ2-7 | TRBV2 | few | TGTGCCAGCATTCTTGCAGGGGGTTACTACGAGCAGTACTTC | CASILAGGYYEQYF
TRBD2 | 15 | TRBJ2-3 | TRBV6-2/TRBV6-3 | few | TGTGCCACCCAGTTACTAGCGGGGGGATTTGTTACGCAGTATTTT | CATQLLAGGFVTQYF
. | 16 | TRBJ2-5 | TRBV3-1 | . | TGTGCCAGCGGCTCCCAAAGACAGGGAGGAAGAGAGACCCAGTACTTC | CASGSQRQGGRETQYF
. | 15 | TRBJ2-7 | TRBV7-3 | . | TGTGCCAGCAGCCCAAGGGGCGGACGGTACAATGAGCAGTACTTC | CASSPRGGRYNEQYF
. | 13 | TRBJ2-3 | TRBV4-1 | few | TGCGCCAGCAGCCAAGAAAGTGGAGATACGCAGTATTTT | CASSQESGDTQYF
. | 14 | TRBJ1-5 | TRBV5-1 | few | TGCGCCAGCAGCGACGGAGGCAGGGGTCAGCCCCAGCATTTT | CASSDGGRGQPQHF
. | 14 | TRBJ1-2 | TRBV15 | . | TGTGCCACCAGGCCTGGGGACATCAGCTATGGCTACACCTTC | CATRPGDISYGYTF
. | 11 | TRBJ1-2 | TRBV29-1 | . | TGCAGCGTTGAAGAAAACTATGGCTACACCTTC | CSVEENYGYTF
. | 14 | TRBJ1-2 | TRBV30 | . | TGTGCCTGGAGTTTCTTCCTACCCAACTATGGCTACACCTTC | CAWSFFLPNYGYTF
. | 15 | TRBJ2-1 | TRBV4-1 | few | TGCGCCAGCAGCCAAGTTCGGGACGGCTACAATGAGCAGTTCTTC | CASSQVRDGYNEQFF
. | 10 | TRBJ2-7 | TRBV7-6 | few | TGTGCCAGCTGCCTTTCCGAGCAGTACTTC | CASCLSEQYF
TRBD1 | 15 | TRBJ1-5 | TRBV6-2/TRBV6-3 | few | TGTGCCAGCAGATCGGACAGGGGAAGCAATCAGCCCCAGCATTTT | CASRSDRGSNQPQHF
. | 12 | TRBJ2-7 | TRBV5-1 | many | TGTGCCAGCAGCTTAGAGCCCTACGAGCAGTACTTC | CASSLEPYEQYF
. | 14 | TRBJ2-3 | TRBV6-6 | . | TGTGCCAGCAGATCGACAGGTAACACGGATACGCAGTATTTT | CASRSTGNTDTQYF
. | 15 | TRBJ2-7 | TRBV25-1 | . | TGTGCCAGCAGTGAGAGTGGAGCGTTCTCCTACGAGCAGTACTTC | CASSESGAFSYEQYF
TRBD2 | 17 | TRBJ2-3 | TRBV3-1 | . | TGTACCAGCAGACTCCGTTCAGCGGGGGGGAGCACAGATACGCAGTATTTT | CTSRLRSAGGSTDTQYF
. | 15 | TRBJ2-1 | TRBV9 | . | TGTGCCAGCAGCGCCCTGGGGTTAGAGTACAATGAGCAGTTCTTC | CASSALGLEYNEQFF
. | 17 | TRBJ2-7 | TRBV6-1 | few | TGTGCCAGCAGTGAAGGTCTACCGGGACCGGGATCCTACGAGCAGTACTTC | CASSEGLPGPGSYEQYF
. | 13 | TRBJ2-7 | TRBV3-1 | . | TGTGCCAGCACCCAGGGTGGAGACTACGTGCAGTACTTC | CASTQGGDYVQYF
. | 16 | TRBJ2-5 | TRBV7-9 | . | TGTGCCAGCACCCAAAAGGGGCACAGGTCCGGGGAGACCCAGTACTTC | CASTQKGHRSGETQYF
. | 15 | TRBJ1-5 | TRBV4-1 | few | TGCGCCAGCAGCCCGGGGGCGGGAGGGGATCAGCCCCAGCATTTT | CASSPGAGGDQPQHF
TRBD1 | 16 | TRBJ2-1 | TRBV5-6 | . | TGTGCCTGCAGCTTGTATTCAGGGGGCGACTACAATGAGCAGTTCTTC | CACSLYSGGDYNEQFF
. | 13 | TRBJ2-1 | TRBV29-1 | many | TGCAGCGTTGAAGACCGGACTAATCAGCGGCAGTTCTTC | CSVEDRTNQRQFF
TRBD1 | 15 | TRBJ1-5 | TRBV7-9 | . | TGTGCCAGCAGCCCCGGGACAGGGGTAAAGAAGCCCCAGCATTTT | CASSPGTGVKKPQHF
. | 15 | TRBJ2-4 | TRBV12-3/TRBV12-4 | . | TGTGCCAGCAGTATGAACCGGGACACGAAAAACATTCAGTACTTC | CASSMNRDTKNIQYF
TRBD2 | 13 | TRBJ2-7 | TRBV20-1 | few | TGCAGTGCGAGCGGGGGGCGGGGGTACGAGCAGTACTTC | CSASGGRGYEQYF
. | 10 | TRBJ2-7 | TRBV20-1 | . | TGCAGTGCTAGGCCCCCACCTCGGTACTTC | CSARPPPRYF
TRBD1 | 16 | TRBJ2-3 | TRBV28 | . | TGTGCCAGCAGTTTACTCGGGACAGGGCAGACAGATACGCAGTATTTT | CASSLLGTGQTDTQYF
TRBD2 | 15 | TRBJ2-7 | TRBV27 | . | TGTGCCAGCAGCCGGTTAGGGCGGGAGACCTACGAGCAGTACTTC | CASSRLGRETYEQYF
. | 16 | TRBJ1-5 | TRBV6-1 | . | TGTGCCAGCAGCTCCATGGGGGTGGTCGGCAATCAGCCCCAGCATTTT | CASSSMGVVGNQPQHF
. | 13 | TRBJ1-4 | TRBV12-3/TRBV12-4 | . | TGTGCCACCTGGGACGGGGTAGACGAAAAACTGTTTTTT | CATWDGVDEKLFF
. | 11 | TRBJ2-1 | TRBV29-1 | few | TGCAGCGTTGAAGTAGGCGATGAGCAGTTCTTC | CSVEVGDEQFF
. | 14 | TRBJ2-5 | TRBV5-1 | . | TGCGCCAGCAGCGGACAGAGGGCAATAGAGACCCAGTACTTC | CASSGQRAIETQYF
TRBD1 | 15 | TRBJ1-6 | TRBV20-1 | . | TGCAGTGTCCGGACAGGGGCCGCCTATAATTCACCCCTCCACTTT | CSVRTGAAYNSPLHF